These 30 T cell receptor beta chains came from one sample sequenced in a study of CD8 T cells in ankylosing spondylitis. MiXCR was run by TCRdb on the 5' RACE reads, yielding one entry per CDR3 protein. The table shows about 180,000 distinct CDR3 sequences, with 9.8% occurring only once. The material sequenced was blood, either unsorted or a sorted T cell fraction (not recorded which). Receptors were obtained from a female donor with ankylosing spondylitis or in good health (not recorded which).

In its sample, this clonotype was seen many times. V and J are TRBV24-1 and TRBJ2-2; D is unclear. The CDR3 is 13 residues long. Germline CDR1 is KGHDR and CDR2 is SFDVKD. Between the trimmed V and J ends, which lost 3 bases and 5 bases, there was a span of 6 bases. As DNA, the CDR3 is TGTGCCACCAGTGATAACCCTACCGGGGAGCTGTTTTTT. This translates into CATSDNPTGELFF.

This clonotype was counted at least ten times. The chain recombines TRBV12-3 or TRBV12-4 with TRBJ2-3; TRBD2 agrees at 9 bases. The CDR3 totals 15 residues. Trimming removed 6 bases from V and 2 bases from J; junction bases left unmatched: 6. CDR3 residues: CASSSSGRLTDTQYF. CDR3 nucleotide sequence: TGTGCCAGCAGCTCAAGCGGGAGGCTCACAGATACGCAGTATTTT.

This clonotype was detected many times. This chain uses TRBV5-6 with TRBJ2-7; no reliable D call. The germline V and J ends were trimmed by 5 bases and 4 bases, with 10 bases remaining between them. The CDR3 length is 12 residues. Germline lookup yields CDR1 SGHDT and CDR2 YYEEEE. The CDR3 here is CASSQPFYEQYF. CDR3 sequence (DNA): TGTGCCAGCAGTCAACCTTTTTACGAGCAGTACTTC.

The chain uses TRBV11-2 and TRBJ2-3, with TRBD2 matching over 8 bases. J gave up 0 bases and V 1 base, and 9 bases lay outside the gene matches. The CDR3 is 18 amino acids. CDR1 is SGHAT, CDR2 FQNNGV, per germline. The CDR3 bases are TGTGCCAGCAGCTTAGGGATCGGGGGGGGGATTAGCACAGATACGCAGTATTTT. Protein sequence: CASSLGIGGGISTDTQYF. Looking up the rest from reference TRBV11-2 and TRBJ2-3 gives the full variable domain: EAGVAQSPRYKIIEKRQSVAFWCNPISGHATLYWYQQILGQGPKLLIQFQNNGVVDDSQLPKDRFSAERLKGVDSTLKIQPAKLEDSAVYLCASSLGIGGGISTDTQYFGPGTRLTVL.

This clonotype showed up just a few times. The chain couples TRBV4-3 to TRBJ2-2; 9 bases match TRBD2. Germline trimming cut 6 bases from V and 8 bases from J; bases unmatched to any gene: 13. CDR1 LGHNA and CDR2 YSLEER come from the germline V gene. The CDR3 loop spans 16 amino acids. CDR3 nucleotides: TGCGCCAGCAGGAGGGCCCTAGCGGGGACAATGGGGGAGCTGTTTTTT. It yields the protein CASRRALAGTMGELFF.

The chain has TRBV6-2 or TRBV6-3 and TRBJ1-2; 8 bases map to TRBD1. The CDR3 has 14 residues. Looked up from germline, CDR1 is MNHEY and CDR2 is SVGEGT. Trimming took 9 bases from V and 7 from J; bases not matched to a gene: 13. As DNA, the CDR3 is TGTGCCAGTTCCTCTTCGGCAGGGGGCCGTGGCTACACCTTC. It codes for CASSSSAGGRGYTF.

The rearrangement joins TRBV6-1 to TRBJ2-1, with D possibly matching TRBD2 (5 bases). This CDR3 spans 16 amino acids. The V and J ends lost 8 bases and 0 bases respectively, with 17 bases between them. Per germline, CDR1 MNHNS and CDR2 SASEGT. The CDR3 bases are TGTGCCAGCGGTCTAGCACTGGCAAGCTCCTACAATGAGCAGTTCTTC. It encodes CASGLALASSYNEQFF.

This clonotype was detected a few times. The chain carries TRBV6-1 and TRBJ2-3, with D unclear. The CDR3 length is 12 residues. V lost 6 bases, J lost 6 bases, and 10 bases lay in between. Germline loops: CDR1 MNHNS, CDR2 SASEGT. The CDR3 DNA sequence: TGTGCCAGCAGCCCCTCCTGGGATACGCAGTATTTT. Encoded protein: CASSPSWDTQYF.

This clonotype was detected many times. The chain carries TRBV6-5 and TRBJ1-1, with D unclear. This CDR3 is 14 amino acids long. CDR1 is MNHEY and CDR2 is SVGAGI in the germline V gene. V was cut by 3 bases and J by 2 bases, with 10 bases left in between. The CDR3 DNA sequence: TGTGCCAGCAGTTATCGGGGATATAACACTGAAGCTTTCTTT. Amino acids: CASSYRGYNTEAFF.

The table lists this clonotype with many counts. This chain joins TRBV27 and TRBJ1-2; D is possibly TRBD1 (5 bases). Trimming took 7 bases from V and 0 from J, leaving 9 bases between them. Germline loops: CDR1 MNHEY, CDR2 SMNVEV (reference sequence). The CDR3 loop spans 13 amino acids. The CDR3 bases are TGTGCCAGCACTCGGGGGGCTAACTATGGCTACACCTTC. Amino acids: CASTRGANYGYTF.

This clonotype occurred many times. V gene TRBV4-2 combines with J gene TRBJ2-2, with D maybe TRBD2 (6 bases). Trimming removed 4 bases at V and 1 base at J, with 10 bases between. Germline V gene lookup returns CDR1 LGHNA and CDR2 YNFKEQ. There are 15 residues in the CDR3. The CDR3 DNA follows: TGTGCCAGCAGCCCAGGGACTGGGAACACCGGGGAGCTGTTTTTT. It specifies CASSPGTGNTGELFF.

The gene calls are TRBV7-3 and TRBJ1-2, with D unresolved. Germline CDR1 reads SGHTA; CDR2 reads FQGTGA. The CDR3 totals 13 residues. Trimming removed 5 bases at V and 6 bases at J, with 13 bases between. The CDR3 region has the DNA TGTGCCAGCAGCCCGACCTACGGGGATGGCTACACCTTC. This gives the protein CASSPTYGDGYTF.

This rearrangement joins TRBV5-6 to TRBJ2-7, with unresolved D. Germline assignment: CDR1 SGHDT and CDR2 YYEEEE. The CDR3 totals 14 residues. Between the trimmed V and J ends, which lost 0 bases and 0 bases, there was a span of 7 bases. For the CDR3, the DNA is TGTGCCAGCAGCTTGGGGGCCTACTCCTACGAGCAGTACTTC. Translation: CASSLGAYSYEQYF.

The chain has TRBV30 and TRBJ1-3, with D uncertain. Trimming stripped 2 bases from V and 4 bases from J, with 6 bases between. This CDR3 is built from 12 residues. Germline V gives CDR1 GTSNPN, CDR2 SVGIG (reference sequence). Here the CDR3 DNA reads TGTGCCTGGAGTTCCCTCGGAAACACCATATATTTT. Its protein is CAWSSLGNTIYF.

The CDR3 region is CASSPTGDVNEQFF. The CDR3 DNA reads as TGTGCCAGCAGTCCGACAGGGGACGTGAATGAGCAGTTCTTC. The V and J genes are TRBV6-2 or TRBV6-3 and TRBJ2-1; 8 nucleotides agree with TRBD1. CDR1 and CDR2 (germline): MNHEY, SVGEGT. Trimming removed 5 bases from V and 7 bases from J; junction bases left unmatched: 7. This CDR3 is 14 amino acids long.

This clonotype was observed a few times. The V and J genes are TRBV25-1 and TRBJ2-2; 8 bases map to TRBD2. CDR3 length: 18 residues. J gave up 4 bases and V 1 base, and 11 bases lay outside the gene matches. CDR1 is MGHDK, CDR2 SYGVNS, per germline. The CDR3 DNA reads TGTGCCAGCAGTGAATTTTGGGACGCAAGCGGGAGCACCGGGGAGCTGTTTTTT. This translates into CASSEFWDASGSTGELFF.

The chain uses TRBV2 and TRBJ2-1; no firm D call. With 4 bases removed from V and 2 bases from J, the gap between germline ends came to 3 bases. The germline CDR1 and CDR2 sequences are SNHLY and FYNNEI. The CDR3 contains 12 residues. CDR3 protein: CASSGAYNEQFF. The DNA for the CDR3 is TGTGCCAGCAGTGGGGCCTACAATGAGCAGTTCTTC. The full variable domain, with the rest looked up from reference TRBV2 and TRBJ2-1, is EPEVTQTPSHQVTQMGQEVILRCVPISNHLYFYWYRQILGQKVEFLVSFYNNEISEKSEIFDDQFSVERPDGSNFTLKIRSTKLEDSAMYFCASSGAYNEQFFGPGTRLTVL.

This clonotype was counted between two and nine times. J is TRBJ1-5 and V is TRBV3-1; D is unclear. Germline V CDR1 and CDR2: LGHDT, YNNKEL (reference sequence). There are 15 residues in the CDR3. The chain's CDR3 is CACSSSPDRNQPQHF. The CDR3 DNA is TGTGCGTGCAGCTCAAGCCCGGACCGCAATCAGCCCCAGCATTTT.

A word on this clonotype: Germline and junction disagree at one end, which may indicate a read error. The chain combines TRBV27 with TRBJ2-1; no definite D call. The CDR3 runs to 13 residues. The V gene's germline CDR1 is MNHEY and CDR2 SMNVEV (reference sequence). CDR3 sequence reads: CASSSSIEVTGLF. CDR3 bases: TGTGCCAGCAGTTCCTCTATCGAAGTCACCGGGCTCTTC.

J is TRBJ2-6 and V is TRBV10-3, with D uncertain. The CDR3 contains 17 residues. V gave up 8 bases and J gave up 2 bases, with 19 bases separating them. CDR1 and CDR2 from the germline V gene are ENHRY and SYGVKD. The CDR3 reads CAIPSPFSIPGANVLTF. The CDR3 bases are TGTGCCATCCCGTCCCCGTTCTCAATCCCTGGGGCCAACGTCCTGACTTTC.

The rearrangement joins TRBV29-1 to TRBJ2-7; D remains unclear. Germline loops: CDR1 SQVTM, CDR2 ANQGSEA. This CDR3 is 10 amino acids long. Here the CDR3 reads CLPPCDEQYF. The CDR3 bases are TGCCTCCCCCCTTGCGACGAGCAGTACTTC.

This clonotype was found many times. This rearrangement joins TRBV11-2 to TRBJ2-6; 10 nucleotides align to TRBD1. The length of the CDR3 is 18 residues. CDR1 and CDR2 from the germline V gene are SGHAT and FQNNGV. Trimming removed 2 bases from V and 3 bases from J; junction bases left unmatched: 7. The CDR3 DNA sequence: TGTGCCAGCAGCTTACCAGGGACAGGGGTTGATGGGGCCAACGTCCTGACTTTC. Translated, it gives CASSLPGTGVDGANVLTF.

The sample holds many counts of this clonotype. The chain has TRBV7-9 and TRBJ1-1; the D gene is possibly TRBD1 (5 bases). The CDR3 has 12 amino acids. Trimming stripped 5 bases from V and 8 bases from J, with 12 bases between. Germline V gene lookup returns CDR1 SEHNR and CDR2 FQNEAQ (reference sequence). DNA of the CDR3: TGTGCCAGCAGCGCCGGAGGGGTCGAAGCTTTCTTT. This encodes CASSAGGVEAFF.

This clonotype has just a few counts. The chain uses TRBV6-1 and TRBJ2-2; D might be TRBD2 (8 bases). The germline gives CDR1 MNHNS, CDR2 SASEGT. The CDR3 loop spans 18 amino acids. V lost 6 bases and J 1 base, leaving 21 bases between the germline ends. In nucleotides, the CDR3 is TGTGCCAGCAGCCTGTCGACAGGGACTAGGAAGAACACCGGGGAGCTGTTTTTT. Protein sequence: CASSLSTGTRKNTGELFF.

This clonotype has ten or more counts. This chain connects TRBV9 to TRBJ2-4; 9 bases align to TRBD2. CDR3 size: 14 residues. From germline, CDR1 is SGDLS and CDR2 YYNGEE. Trimming removed 4 bases from V and 7 bases from J; junction bases left unmatched: 6. CDR3 sequence: CASSPAAGGNIQYF. DNA of the CDR3: TGTGCCAGCAGCCCCGCGGCGGGAGGGAACATTCAGTACTTC. Full variable domain (outside the CDR3, taken from reference TRBV9 and TRBJ2-4): DSGVTQTPKHLITATGQRVTLRCSPRSGDLSVYWYQQSLDQGLQFLIQYYNGEERAKGNILERFSAQQFPDLHSELNLSSLELGDSALYFCASSPAAGGNIQYFGAGTRLSVL.

The rearrangement uses TRBV14 and TRBJ2-1, with a tentative D call TRBD1 (6 bases). Germline V gene sequence: CDR1 SGHDN, CDR2 FVKESK. The CDR3 is made up of 15 amino acids. Trimming pared 3 bases from V and 5 bases from J, leaving 14 bases between. The CDR3 bases are TGTGCCAGCAGCCATGATGGACAGCCCAACAATGAGCAGTTCTTC. It specifies CASSHDGQPNNEQFF.

V and J are TRBV25-1 and TRBJ2-7, with TRBD1 matching 7 bases. J lost 6 bases, V lost 5 bases, and 13 bases had no gene match. This CDR3 has 15 residues. Germline loops: CDR1 MGHDK, CDR2 SYGVNS. DNA for the CDR3: TGTGCCAGCAGTCAGACAGGGAAGCGCACCAGCGAGCAGTACTTC. This translates into CASSQTGKRTSEQYF.

This clonotype was observed at least ten times. CDR3 bases: TGCGCCAGCAGCCAAGGTTTTAGCAATCAGCCCCAGCATTTT. Protein product: CASSQGFSNQPQHF. The chain combines TRBV4-1 with TRBJ1-5; unclear D gene. Germline V CDR1 and CDR2: MGHRA, YSYEKL. Trimming removed 1 base from V and 0 bases from J, with 4 bases in between. The CDR3 loop spans 14 amino acids.

This clonotype showed up just once. The CDR3 region has the DNA TGTGCCAGCAGCAAAGGGGACACTGAAGCTTTCTTT. Encoded protein: CASSKGDTEAFF. The V gene is TRBV5-4, the J gene TRBJ1-1; a weak D match, TRBD1 (5 bases). Germline V lookup: CDR1 SGHNT, CDR2 YYREEE (reference sequence). Trimming left V 4 bases short and J 3 bases short, with 7 bases between. The CDR3 runs to 12 residues. The full variable domain, in which reference TRBV5-4 and TRBJ1-1 provide the parts outside the CDR3, is ETGVTQSPTHLIKTRGQQVTLRCSSQSGHNTVSWYQQALGQGPQFIFQYYREEENGRGNFPPRFSGLQFPNYSSELNVNALELDDSALYLCASSKGDTEAFFGQGTRLTVV.

Turning to this clonotype: Germline and junction disagree at one end, which may indicate a read error. The chain joins TRBV28 to TRBJ2-5; the match to TRBD1 covers 9 bases. The CDR3 extends over 11 amino acids. Germline CDR1 MDHEN, CDR2 SYDVKM. This CDR3 is CASSDGQGSLF. CDR3 bases: TGTGCCAGCAGTGACGGACAGGGGAGCCTCTTC. Filled out from reference TRBV28 and TRBJ2-5, the complete variable domain reads DVKVTQSSRYLVKRTGEKVFLECVQDMDHENMFWYRQDPGLGLRLIYFSYDVKMKEKGDIPEGYSVSREKKERFSLILESASTNQTSMYLCASSDGQGSLFGPGTRLLVL.